This T cell receptor (beta chain) was documented in a study of cytomegalovirus exposure and HLA in healthy donors. The study's findings and limits: Most observed TCR sequences were rare, whereas some public TCRs were detected in many donors.

The PCR used 60 Vbeta and 13 Jbeta primers. Generated by immunoSEQ multiplex PCR, the TCRdb table keeps only in-frame clones and is missing some. This sample has about 200,000 clones, with about 82% found just once. A word on this clone: Its cognate antigen is unknown.

The CDR3 spans 15 residues. V was clipped by 4 bases and J by 1 base, with 12 bases between them. In germline, CDR1 is SGHRS, CDR2 YFSETQ. The source material was PBMCs. The clonotype was recovered from a man aged 25-45 years in good health and CMV-seronegative. The V gene is TRBV5-1, the J gene TRBJ1-5; tentatively, D is TRBD1 (5 bases). CDR3 in DNA: TGCGCCAGCAGCCCCAGCGGGGGGAGCAATCAGCCCCAGCATTTT. This encodes CASSPSGGSNQPQHF.